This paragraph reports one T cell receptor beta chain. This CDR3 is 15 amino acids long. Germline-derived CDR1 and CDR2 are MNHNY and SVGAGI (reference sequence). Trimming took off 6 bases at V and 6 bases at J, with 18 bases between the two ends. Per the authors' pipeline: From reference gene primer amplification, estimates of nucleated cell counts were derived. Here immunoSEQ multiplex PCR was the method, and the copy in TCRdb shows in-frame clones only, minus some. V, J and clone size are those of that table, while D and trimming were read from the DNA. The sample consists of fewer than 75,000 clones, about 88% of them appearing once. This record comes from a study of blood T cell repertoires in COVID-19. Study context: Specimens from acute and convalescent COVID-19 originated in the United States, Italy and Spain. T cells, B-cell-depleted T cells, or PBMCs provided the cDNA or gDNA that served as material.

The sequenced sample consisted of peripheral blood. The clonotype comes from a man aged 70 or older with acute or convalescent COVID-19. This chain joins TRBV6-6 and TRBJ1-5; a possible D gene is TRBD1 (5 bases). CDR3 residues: CASRSGEGRGQPQHF. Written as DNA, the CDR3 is TGTGCCAGCAGGTCCGGGGAGGGGAGGGGTCAGCCCCAGCATTTT.